Detailed here is one TCR beta chain. Profiling relied on immunoSEQ multiplex PCR, and the TCRdb table lists in-frame clones only, not all of them. The sample has about 21,000 clones, about nine tenths seen once. These data come from a study of untreated major depressive disorder. Germline loops: CDR1 MRHNA, CDR2 SNTAGT. With V trimmed by 6 bases and J by 2 bases, 7 bases remained unmatched. This CDR3 has 15 residues. This sequence originates from a woman aged 40 to 50 in good health. Sequencing was performed on CD4+ T cells from PBMCs. The rearrangement uses TRBV6-4 and TRBJ1-5, with TRBD1 matching over 7 bases. CDR3 residues: CASSEQGSGNQPQHF. The CDR3 DNA reads TGTGCCAGCAGCGAACAGGGGTCGGGCAATCAGCCCCAGCATTTT.